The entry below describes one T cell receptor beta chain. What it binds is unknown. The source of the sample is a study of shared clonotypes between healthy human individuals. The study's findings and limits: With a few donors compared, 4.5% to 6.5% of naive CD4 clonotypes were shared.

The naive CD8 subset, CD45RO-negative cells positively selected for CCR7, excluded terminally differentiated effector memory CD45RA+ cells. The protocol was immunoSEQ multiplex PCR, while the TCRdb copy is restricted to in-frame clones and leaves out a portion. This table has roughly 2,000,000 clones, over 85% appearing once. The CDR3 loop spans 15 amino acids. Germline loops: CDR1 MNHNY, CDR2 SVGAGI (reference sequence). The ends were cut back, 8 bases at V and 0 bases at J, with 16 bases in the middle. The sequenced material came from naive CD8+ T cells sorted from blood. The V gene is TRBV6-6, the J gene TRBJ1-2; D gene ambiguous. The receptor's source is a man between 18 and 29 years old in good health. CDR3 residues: CASHQSLTANYGYTF. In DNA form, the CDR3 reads TGTGCCAGCCATCAATCCCTGACGGCTAACTATGGCTACACCTTC.